A selection of T cell receptor beta chains follows, all from one sample in a study of T cells after yellow fever vaccination. TCRdb reanalysed the 5' RACE reads using MiXCR and keeps one entry per CDR3 protein. The sample lists about 550,000 distinct CDR3 sequences, 15% to 20% seen once, with around an eighth in the top ten. The sample was PBMCs, taken 15 days after the yellow fever booster vaccination. These receptors were collected from a man under 40 who received the YFV17D yellow fever vaccine. Both conserved end residues are part of each CDR3. A D gene is named only where the DNA matches it firmly. Some rows have no size entry. The others give once, few or many, or a class for an expanded clone.

>.|TRBV28|TRBJ1-5|few
CASSPGNYQPQHF
TGTGCCAGCAGTCCAGGGAATTACCAGCCCCAGCATTTT
>TRBD1|TRBV24-1|TRBJ2-2|.
CATSDFINRDRGHGGELFF
TGTGCCACCAGTGATTTCATCAACCGGGACAGGGGGCATGGCGGGGAGCTGTTTTTT
>.|TRBV10-3|TRBJ2-7|few
CAISAAGTSYEQYF
TGTGCCATCTCCGCCGCAGGGACTTCCTACGAGCAGTACTTC
>TRBD2|TRBV5-1|TRBJ2-1|few
CASTHSGLAGVYNEQFF
TGCGCCAGCACCCACTCCGGACTAGCGGGAGTCTACAATGAGCAGTTCTTC
>.|TRBV6-2/TRBV6-3|TRBJ2-7|.
CASLKSASYEQYF
TGTGCCAGCCTAAAATCCGCCTCCTACGAGCAGTACTTC
>TRBD2|TRBV28|TRBJ2-1|few
CASNPSGRYNEQFF
TGTGCCAGCAACCCTAGCGGGAGATACAATGAGCAGTTCTTC
>TRBD1|TRBV27|TRBJ2-5|few
CASRLDRARLETQYF
TGTGCCAGCAGACTAGACAGGGCCCGCCTTGAGACCCAGTACTTC
>TRBD2|TRBV11-2|TRBJ2-1|.
CASSSYERELYNEQFF
TGTGCCAGCAGCTCGTACGAGCGGGAGCTATACAATGAGCAGTTCTTC
>TRBD2|TRBV7-9|TRBJ2-1|few
CASSLTSGTNSYEQFF
TGTGCCAGCAGCTTAACAAGCGGGACCAATAGTTATGAGCAGTTCTTC
>.|TRBV4-3|TRBJ2-7|.
CASSQDPWATEQYF
TGCGCCAGCAGCCAAGATCCTTGGGCGACGGAGCAGTACTTC
>.|TRBV3-1|TRBJ1-2|.
CASSHGANTQGYGYTF
TGTGCCAGCAGCCACGGCGCGAACACCCAAGGGTATGGCTACACCTTC
>.|TRBV27|TRBJ2-7|few
CASSLYLNYEQYF
TGTGCCAGCAGTCTCTATCTAAACTACGAGCAGTACTTC
>.|TRBV5-4|TRBJ2-1|few
CASSPGTPDEQFF
TGTGCCAGCAGCCCTGGGACCCCCGATGAGCAGTTCTTC
>TRBD1|TRBV20-1|TRBJ1-1|.
CSATDRGTEAFF
TGCAGTGCAACGGACAGGGGGACTGAAGCTTTCTTT
>TRBD2|TRBV20-1|TRBJ2-3|many
CSATLAGVIDTQYF
TGCAGTGCCACACTAGCGGGAGTGATAGATACGCAGTATTTT
>.|TRBV15|TRBJ2-3|few
CATSRVRKSTDTQYF
TGTGCCACCAGCAGAGTCAGGAAGAGCACAGATACGCAGTATTTT
>.|TRBV7-9|TRBJ2-1|few
CASTKGLESYNEQFF
TGTGCCAGCACTAAGGGACTGGAGTCCTACAATGAGCAGTTCTTC
>.|TRBV20-1|TRBJ2-5|once
CSARTEITETQYF
TGCAGTGCTAGGACAGAAATAACTGAGACCCAGTACTTC
>.|TRBV5-1|TRBJ2-6|.
CATAIDGANVLTF
TGCGCCACCGCAATAGACGGGGCCAACGTCCTGACTTTC
>.|TRBV29-1|TRBJ2-4|.
CSAEEGGNIQYF
TGCAGCGCAGAAGAAGGCGGAAACATTCAGTACTTC
>.|TRBV9|TRBJ2-3|few
CASSANPTPDTQYF
TGTGCCAGCAGCGCGAATCCCACCCCAGATACGCAGTATTTT
>TRBD2|TRBV6-5|TRBJ2-1|few
CASSYSISSGRGEQFF
TGTGCCAGCAGTTACTCGATATCTAGCGGGAGAGGTGAGCAGTTCTTC
>.|TRBV30|TRBJ1-4|.
CAWSASRNYEKLFF
TGTGCCTGGAGCGCCTCCCGGAACTATGAAAAACTGTTTTTT
>TRBD2|TRBV20-1|TRBJ2-3|.
CSAGGRGADTQYF
TGCAGTGCGGGCGGGAGAGGGGCAGATACGCAGTATTTT
>.|TRBV5-6|TRBJ2-5|.
CASSSPTGFAETQYF
TGTGCCAGCAGCTCCCCGACAGGTTTTGCGGAGACCCAGTACTTC
>TRBD2|TRBV6-1|TRBJ2-3|few
CASSVRPGLAGVGTQYF
TGTGCCAGCAGTGTCCGCCCGGGACTAGCGGGAGTGGGAACGCAGTATTTT
>TRBD1|TRBV5-5|TRBJ1-1|few
CASSKSQGAETEAFF
TGTGCCAGCAGCAAAAGCCAGGGGGCAGAGACTGAAGCTTTCTTT
>.|TRBV18|TRBJ2-1|few
CASSPQSNEQFF
TGTGCCAGCTCACCACAGTCAAATGAGCAGTTCTTC
>.|TRBV27|TRBJ2-2|few
CASSLYLGGSVGELFF
TGTGCCAGCAGTTTATACTTGGGCGGGTCGGTCGGGGAGCTGTTTTTT
>.|TRBV20-1|TRBJ2-1|.
CSARDGRTGDYNEQFF
TGCAGTGCTAGAGATGGGAGAACGGGAGACTACAATGAGCAGTTCTTC
>.|TRBV6-2/TRBV6-3|TRBJ2-7|few
CASSYGTPNRYEQYF
TGTGCCAGCAGTTACGGGACACCGAATCGGTACGAGCAGTACTTC
>TRBD2|TRBV7-8|TRBJ2-7|.
CASSLARLAGSPYEQYF
TGTGCCAGCAGCTTAGCCCGACTAGCGGGCAGTCCCTACGAGCAGTACTTC
>.|TRBV5-6|TRBJ1-1|.
CASSLIDSKNTEAFF
TGTGCCAGCAGCTTAATTGACAGCAAGAACACTGAAGCTTTCTTT
>TRBD1|TRBV11-1|TRBJ2-5|few
CASSLLGQEETQYF
TGTGCCAGCAGCTTATTGGGACAGGAAGAGACCCAGTACTTC
>.|TRBV11-2|TRBJ2-2|.
CASSSLRYRNTGELFF
TGTGCCAGCAGCTCTCTCCGCTATCGGAACACCGGGGAGCTGTTTTTT
>TRBD2|TRBV20-1|TRBJ2-7|few
CSARPLVAGELYEQYF
TGCAGTGCTAGGCCCCTCGTGGCGGGAGAACTCTACGAGCAGTACTTC
>.|TRBV29-1|TRBJ2-2|.
CSVEFGATRTGELFF
TGCAGCGTTGAATTTGGGGCGACGCGAACCGGGGAGCTGTTTTTT
>.|TRBV21-1|TRBJ2-3|.
CASIHSTDTQYF
TGTGCCAGCATCCATAGCACAGATACGCAGTATTTT
>TRBD1|TRBV6-1|TRBJ2-5|.
CASSLGQRETQYF
TGTGCCAGCAGCCTGGGACAGAGAGAGACCCAGTACTTC
>.|TRBV7-9|TRBJ2-3|.
CASPREHTDTQYF
TGTGCCAGTCCGCGAGAGCACACAGATACGCAGTATTTT